This entry is about one TCR beta chain. The data were taken from a study of blood T cell repertoires in COVID-19. Study-wide context: The origin of the acute and convalescent COVID-19 samples was the United States, Italy and Spain. Nucleic acid was either cDNA or gDNA, and it came from T cells, B-cell-depleted T cells, or PBMCs.

CDR3 length equals 14 residues. Trimming left V 6 bases short and J 5 bases short, with 13 bases between. CDR1 is MNHEY, CDR2 SVGAGI, per germline. Original methodology: Reference gene primer amplification gave nucleated cell count estimates. Using immunoSEQ multiplex PCR, the repertoire was profiled, and TCRdb retains in-frame clones only, with some absent. The D gene and trimming were derived from the DNA, and the V and J assignments and clone size from that table. The sample lists about 270,000 clones, approximately 85% seen once, with 11% in the top ten. The sequenced sample was peripheral blood. The clonotype comes from a woman aged 70 to 79 with acute or convalescent COVID-19. The chain combines TRBV6-5 with TRBJ1-4; D possibly corresponds to TRBD1 (6 bases). The CDR3 coding sequence is TGTGCCAGCAGACGGACAGTGGGAAATGAAAAACTGTTTTTT. This encodes CASRRTVGNEKLFF.